This note documents a single T cell receptor (beta chain) sequence. What it binds is unknown. This specimen comes from a study of CD8 T cells in Susac syndrome. Broader study findings: Susac CD8+ cells expanded clonally the most in TEMRA cells and in active patients.

After extraction with the RNeasy kit, about 0.5 to 1 ug of the RNA was reverse transcribed using random hexamers. TCRdb reprocessed the immunoSEQ multiplex PCR reads with MiXCR, giving one entry per CDR3 protein. Here the sample spans about 90,000 distinct CDR3 sequences, approximately 96% being singletons. V was clipped by 4 bases and J by 0 bases, with 12 bases between them. CDR1 and CDR2 from the germline V gene are SGHTA and FQGNSA. This CDR3 has 15 residues. V gene TRBV7-2 combines with J gene TRBJ2-5; weak D call: TRBD1 (5 bases). The receptor comes from a human donor with Susac syndrome. The sample consisted of CD8+ T cells from PBMCs. CDR3 nucleotide sequence: TGTGCCAGCAGCTCCTCAGCAGGGTACCAAGAGACCCAGTACTTC. Amino acid sequence: CASSSSAGYQETQYF.